The 5 T cell receptor beta chains below come from one sample, sequenced in a study of post-analysis software for immune sequencing data. Broader study findings: Patients carried roughly 5 TRBV segments more frequently than controls did, and TRBV5-6, TRBV5-1 and TRBV20-1 were among them.

Presence of unique molecular identifiers characterized the TCR beta cDNA libraries. TCRdb recomputed calls from the PCR reads with MiXCR, one row per CDR3 protein. The table lists around 440,000 distinct CDR3 sequences, around 40% of them singletons. These receptors' targets are unknown. The sample was blood. Receptors originate from a girl aged 10 to 17 with multiple sclerosis.

About this clonotype: A junction boundary mismatches the germline segment, possibly from a read error. J is TRBJ2-7 and V is TRBV7-2; tentative D call: TRBD2 (5 bases). This CDR3 is built from 14 residues. CDR1 is SGHTA and CDR2 is FQGNSA in the germline V gene. The CDR3 protein is CASSLILVPYEQYF. CDR3 in DNA: TGTGCCAGCAGCCTTATACTAGTGCCCTACGAACAGTACTTC.

This clonotype was detected only a few times. J is TRBJ2-7 and V is TRBV29-1, with TRBD1 as a possible D gene (6 bases). The germline V and J ends were trimmed by 3 bases and 3 bases, with 12 bases remaining between them. This CDR3 spans 13 amino acids. Germline assignment: CDR1 SQVTM and CDR2 ANQGSEA. CDR3 protein: CSVEVDSDYEQYF. CDR3 in DNA: TGCAGCGTTGAGGTGGACAGTGACTACGAGCAGTACTTC.

This clonotype was detected only a few times. This sequence joins TRBV5-5 and TRBJ2-1; 7 positions agree with TRBD1. The CDR3 extends over 12 amino acids. With V trimmed by 5 bases and J by 13 bases, 9 bases remained unmatched. Germline assignment: CDR1 SGHKS and CDR2 YYEKEE (reference sequence). CDR3 DNA sequence: TGTGCCAGCAGACCCGAGGGGGCAAATCAGTTCTTC. It encodes CASRPEGANQFF.

Notes on this clonotype: The junction differs from germline at one of its ends, possibly a read error. The CDR3 loop is CASLDNTNPEAFF. Written as DNA, the CDR3 is TGTGCCAGTTTGGACAACACGAACCCTGAAGCTTTCTTT. The rearrangement links TRBV2 to TRBJ1-1; the D gene is possibly TRBD1 (5 bases). Germline CDR1 is SNHLY and CDR2 is FYNNEI. There are 13 residues in the CDR3.

This clonotype was counted only a few times. This chain connects TRBV5-1 to TRBJ2-4, with 7 bases identical to TRBD1. This CDR3 has 12 residues. J was trimmed by 13 bases and V by 0 bases; bases with no gene match: 4. Germline values: CDR1 SGHRS, CDR2 YFSETQ. For the CDR3, the DNA is TGCGCCAGCAGCTTGGGACAGGGTACCCAGTACTTC. Encoded protein: CASSLGQGTQYF.